This T cell receptor (beta chain) was captured in a study of blood T cell repertoires in COVID-19. Looking at the study overall: Samples of COVID-19 (acute and convalescent) were obtained from the United States, Italy and Spain.

Original methodology: By means of reference gene primer amplification, nucleated cell counts were estimated. Using immunoSEQ multiplex PCR, the repertoire was profiled, and TCRdb retains in-frame clones only, with some absent. V and J calls and clone size follow that table, whereas D and trimming were derived from the DNA. This table has hundreds of thousands of clones, 87% appearing once. The CDR3 runs 15 residues. CDR1 is SGHVS and CDR2 is FNYEAQ in the germline V gene. After removal of 3 bases from V and 7 bases from J, the junction contained 11 bases not matched to a gene. This clonotype originated in a woman aged 25-40 years who had recovered from COVID-19. Sequencing used PBMCs or T cells enriched from blood (not recorded which). This chain links TRBV7-6 with TRBJ2-7; the match to TRBD2 covers 8 bases. CDR3 loop: CASSLGTGLVGEQYF. CDR3 coding DNA: TGTGCCAGCAGCTTGGGCACGGGACTAGTCGGGGAGCAGTACTTC.